Each of the 10 T cell receptor beta chains below was sequenced from the same sample in a study of breast tumors, draining lymph nodes, adjacent tissues. From the multiplex PCR reads, TCRdb called clonotypes with MiXCR, one entry per CDR3 protein. The table shows roughly 80,000 distinct CDR3 sequences, with roughly 19% occurring only once. Breast cancer patients provided tissue from their axillary draining lymph nodes. Input material: axillary lymph node tissue. All receptors come from a female donor with breast cancer. Some clones in this sample may be carry-over from other donors' samples.

To note about this clonotype: One junction end disagrees with the germline gene, perhaps due to a read error. The J gene is TRBJ2-5, the V gene TRBV5-1; possible D gene TRBD2, 5 bases. From germline, CDR1 is SGHRS and CDR2 YFSETQ. The CDR3 contains 16 residues. CDR3 loop: CASSFMPSTPQGTQYF. DNA for the CDR3: TGCGCCAGCAGCTTTATGCCTAGCACCCCCCAAGGGACCCAGTACTTC.

This clonotype was picked up a small number of times. This chain uses TRBV5-4 with TRBJ2-1, with 9 bases that match TRBD2. Germline CDR1 and CDR2: SGHNT and YYREEE (reference sequence). Trimming took 7 bases from V and 6 from J; bases not matched to a gene: 8. The CDR3 consists of 14 residues. The CDR3 loop reads CASVGTSSVNEQFF. In DNA form, the CDR3 reads TGTGCCAGCGTAGGGACTAGCTCAGTCAATGAGCAGTTCTTC.

In regard to this clonotype: A read error is possible here, since a much larger clone lies one base away. The V call is TRBV20-1, the J call TRBJ2-7; the D gene could be TRBD1 or TRBD2 (5 bases each). V was shortened by 3 bases and J by 12 bases, with 30 bases between the two germline ends. The germline gives CDR1 DFQATT, CDR2 SNEGSKA (reference sequence). The CDR3 totals 16 residues. DNA of the CDR3: TGCAGTGCTAGGACGGAGGCGACAGAAGAAATCGCGAGGCGGTACTTC. It is translated as CSARTEATEEIARRYF.

This clonotype was detected ten times or more. The chain combines TRBV10-3 with TRBJ2-7; perhaps TRBD2 as D (6 bases). CDR1 is ENHRY, CDR2 SYGVKD, per germline. CDR3 length: 13 amino acids. V was clipped by 0 bases and J by 3 bases, with 6 bases between them. CDR3 DNA: TGTGCCATCAGTGAGTCGGAGGGCTACGAGCAGTACTTC. Protein product: CAISESEGYEQYF.

This clonotype was seen many times. This sequence joins TRBV5-6 and TRBJ1-5, with TRBD1 identical over 7 bases. The CDR3 loop spans 16 amino acids. Germline trimming cut 3 bases from V and 4 bases from J; bases unmatched to any gene: 10. The germline gives CDR1 SGHDT, CDR2 YYEEEE. CDR3 region: CASSSDSGTDNQPQHF. CDR3 nucleotide sequence: TGTGCCAGCAGCTCCGATTCCGGGACAGATAATCAGCCCCAGCATTTT. The entire variable domain, with the rest obtained from reference TRBV5-6 and TRBJ1-5, is as follows: DAGVTQSPTHLIKTRGQQVTLRCSPKSGHDTVSWYQQALGQGPQFIFQYYEEEERQRGNFPDRFSGHQFPNYSSELNVNALLLGDSALYLCASSSDSGTDNQPQHFGDGTRLSIL.

In its sample, this clonotype was seen many times. The rearrangement joins TRBV10-1 to TRBJ2-7; maybe TRBD2 (5 bases). Germline lookup yields CDR1 WNHNN and CDR2 SYGVQD (reference sequence). The CDR3 is 15 residues long. In DNA, the CDR3 is TGCCGTCTTTCGCCAGCAGTGCCGGGAAGCTACGAGCAGTACTTC. This translates into CRLSPAVPGSYEQYF.

This clonotype came up many times. The rearrangement joins TRBV4-3 to TRBJ2-7; no clear D. V was cut by 0 bases and J by 1 base, with 7 bases left in between. This CDR3 region has 14 residues. Germline V CDR1 and CDR2: LGHNA, YSLEER. The CDR3 nucleotides are TGCGCCAGCAGCCAAGAAGGGCGTTCCTACGAGCAGTACTTC. As protein: CASSQEGRSYEQYF.

The sample holds a few counts of this clonotype. The rearrangement uses TRBV6-1 and TRBJ2-3, with D possibly called TRBD1 or TRBD2 (5 bases each). Germline V lookup: CDR1 MNHNS, CDR2 SASEGT. V gave up 7 bases and J gave up 4 bases, with 12 bases separating them. This CDR3 is built from 13 residues. CDR3 bases: TGTGCCAGCACCATAGTGGGGGCAGATACGCAGTATTTT. It translates to CASTIVGADTQYF.

Concerning this clonotype itself: This could be a read error, since a much larger clone is one nucleotide away. The gene calls are TRBV11-3 and TRBJ2-2, with 14 bases aligning to TRBD2. The length of the CDR3 is 18 residues. Losses at the gene ends were 4 bases for V and 0 bases for J; bases not matched to a gene: 4. Germline V lookup: CDR1 SGHNT, CDR2 YENEEA. The CDR3 coding sequence is TGTGCCAGCAGCTCTGGGACTAGCGGGAGACCGAACACCGGGGAGCTGTTTTTT. The encoded protein is CASSSGTSGRPNTGELFF.

This clonotype was seen ten or more times. The J gene is TRBJ1-2, the V gene TRBV6-5; tentatively, D is TRBD1 (6 bases). The CDR3 is 14 residues long. The ends were cut back, 4 bases at V and 8 bases at J, with 17 bases in the middle. Germline values: CDR1 MNHEY, CDR2 SVGAGI. The CDR3 coding sequence is TGTGCCAGCAGTTCCCTGGGGGGGGCAGGGGGCTACACCTTC. This codes for CASSSLGGAGGYTF.